This TCR beta chain was captured by sequencing in a study of monozygotic twins with inflammatory bowel disease. TCRdb reprocessed the 5' RACE reads; each CDR3 protein has one entry and no DNA is given. Its table lists about 330,000 distinct CDR3 sequences. CDR1 is SGHRS, CDR2 YFSETQ, per germline. The length of the CDR3 is 15 residues. This receptor was taken from a human donor with ulcerative colitis or Crohn's disease, or a healthy co-twin of an affected twin (not recorded which). The source material was blood. The rearrangement links TRBV5-1 to TRBJ2-7; the TRBD2 assignment by TCRdb is unverifiable without DNA. This CDR3 reads CASSTGSQGGYEQYF.